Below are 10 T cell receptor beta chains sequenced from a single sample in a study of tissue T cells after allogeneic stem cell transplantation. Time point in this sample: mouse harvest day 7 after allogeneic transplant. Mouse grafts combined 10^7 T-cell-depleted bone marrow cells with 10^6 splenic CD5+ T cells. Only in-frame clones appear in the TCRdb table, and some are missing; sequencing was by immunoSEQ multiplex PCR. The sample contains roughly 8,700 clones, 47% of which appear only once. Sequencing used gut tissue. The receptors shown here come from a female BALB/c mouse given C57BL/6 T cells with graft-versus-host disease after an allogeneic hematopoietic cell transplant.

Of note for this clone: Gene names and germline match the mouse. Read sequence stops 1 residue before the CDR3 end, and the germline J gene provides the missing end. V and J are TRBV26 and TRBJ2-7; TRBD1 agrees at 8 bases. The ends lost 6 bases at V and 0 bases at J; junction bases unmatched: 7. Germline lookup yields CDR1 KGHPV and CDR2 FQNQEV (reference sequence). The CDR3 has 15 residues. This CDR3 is CASSLGQGNSYEQYF. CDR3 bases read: TGTGCCAGCAGCCTCGGACAGGGCAACTCCTATGAACAGTAC.

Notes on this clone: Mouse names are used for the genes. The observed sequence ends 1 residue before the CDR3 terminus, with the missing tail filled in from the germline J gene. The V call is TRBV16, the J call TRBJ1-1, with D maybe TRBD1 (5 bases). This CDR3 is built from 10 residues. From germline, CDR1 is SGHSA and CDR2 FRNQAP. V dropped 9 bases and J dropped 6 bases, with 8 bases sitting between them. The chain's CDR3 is CASGASEVFF. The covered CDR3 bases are TGTGCAAGTGGGGCCTCAGAAGTCTTC.

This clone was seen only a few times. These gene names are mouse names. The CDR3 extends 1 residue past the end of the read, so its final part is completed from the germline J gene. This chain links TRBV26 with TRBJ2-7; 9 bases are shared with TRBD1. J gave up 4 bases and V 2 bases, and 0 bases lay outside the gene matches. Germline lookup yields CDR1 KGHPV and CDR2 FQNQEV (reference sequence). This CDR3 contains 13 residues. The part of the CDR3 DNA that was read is TGTGCCAGCAGTCTGGGACAGGGGTATGAACAGTAC. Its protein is CASSLGQGYEQY. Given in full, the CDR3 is CASSLGQGYEQYF.

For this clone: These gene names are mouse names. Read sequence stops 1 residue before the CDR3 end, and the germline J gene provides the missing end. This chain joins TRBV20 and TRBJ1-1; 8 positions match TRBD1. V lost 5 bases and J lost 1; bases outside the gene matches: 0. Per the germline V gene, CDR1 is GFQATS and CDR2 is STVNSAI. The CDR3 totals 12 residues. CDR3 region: CGAGTGNTEVFF. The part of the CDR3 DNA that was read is TGTGGTGCTGGGACAGGAAACACAGAAGTCTTC.

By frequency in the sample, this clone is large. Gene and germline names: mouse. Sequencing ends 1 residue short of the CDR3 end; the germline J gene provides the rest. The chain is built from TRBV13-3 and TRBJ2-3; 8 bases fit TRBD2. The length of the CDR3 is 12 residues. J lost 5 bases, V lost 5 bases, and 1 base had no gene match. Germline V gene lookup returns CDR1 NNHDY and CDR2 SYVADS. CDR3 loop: CASSDWGETLYF. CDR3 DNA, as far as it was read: TGTGCCAGCAGCGACTGGGGAGAAACGCTGTAT.

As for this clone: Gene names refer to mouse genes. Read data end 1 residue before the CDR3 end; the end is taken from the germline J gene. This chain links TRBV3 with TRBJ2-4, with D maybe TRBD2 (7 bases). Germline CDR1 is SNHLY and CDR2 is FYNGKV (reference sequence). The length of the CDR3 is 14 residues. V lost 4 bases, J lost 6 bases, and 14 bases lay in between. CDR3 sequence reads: CASSSRGAGNTLYF. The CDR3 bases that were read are TGTGCCAGCAGCTCCCGGGGGGCCGGGAACACCTTGTAC. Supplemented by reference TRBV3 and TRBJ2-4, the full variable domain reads GPKVLQIPSHQIIDMGQMVTLNCDPVSNHLYFYWYKQILGQQMEFLVNFYNGKVMEKSKLFKDQFSVERPDGSYFTLKIQPTALEDSAVYFCASSSRGAGNTLYFGAGTRLSVL.

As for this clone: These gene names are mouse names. This CDR3 is CASGDGGGVNTLYF. CDR3 DNA, as far as it was read: TGTGCCAGCGGTGATGGGGGGGGAGTTAACACCTTGTAC. V gene TRBV13-2 combines with J gene TRBJ2-4; 7 bases align to TRBD2. The read ends 1 residue before the CDR3 terminus; that terminus is restored from the germline J gene. The CDR3 is 14 residues long. J gave up 6 bases and V 0 bases, and 4 bases lay outside the gene matches. The germline V gene encodes CDR1 NNHNN and CDR2 SYGAGS (reference sequence).

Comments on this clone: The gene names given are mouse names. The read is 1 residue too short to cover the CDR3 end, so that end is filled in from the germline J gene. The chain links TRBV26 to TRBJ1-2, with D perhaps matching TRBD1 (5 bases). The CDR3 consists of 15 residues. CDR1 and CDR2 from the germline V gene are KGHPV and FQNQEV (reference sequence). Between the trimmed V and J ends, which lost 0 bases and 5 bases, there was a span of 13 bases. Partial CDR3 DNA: TGTGCCAGCAGTCTGTCCCGGGGCTCAGGGTCCGACTACACC. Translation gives CASSLSRGSGSDYT. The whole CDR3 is CASSLSRGSGSDYTF.

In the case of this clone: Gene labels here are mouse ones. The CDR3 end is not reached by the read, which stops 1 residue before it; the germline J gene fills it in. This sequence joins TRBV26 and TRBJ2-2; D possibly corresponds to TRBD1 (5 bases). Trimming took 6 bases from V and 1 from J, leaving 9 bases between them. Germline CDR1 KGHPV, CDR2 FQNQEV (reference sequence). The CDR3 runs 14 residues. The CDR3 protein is CASSLRVNTGQLYF. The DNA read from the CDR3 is TGTGCCAGCAGCCTCAGGGTAAACACCGGGCAGCTCTAC.

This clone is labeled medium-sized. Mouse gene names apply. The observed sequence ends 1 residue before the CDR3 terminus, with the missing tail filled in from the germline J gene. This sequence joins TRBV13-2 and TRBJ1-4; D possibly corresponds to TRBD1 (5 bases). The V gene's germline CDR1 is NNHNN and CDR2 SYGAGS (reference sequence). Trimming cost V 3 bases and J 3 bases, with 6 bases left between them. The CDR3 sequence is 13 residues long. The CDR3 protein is CASGGQTNERLFF. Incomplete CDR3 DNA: TGTGCCAGCGGTGGACAGACCAACGAAAGATTATTT.